The sequence of this T cell receptor beta chain was determined in a study of blood T cell repertoires in COVID-19. For the study at large: From the United States, Italy and Spain came samples of acute and convalescent COVID-19.

In the original workflow: For nucleated cells, counts were estimated from reference gene primer amplification. The method was immunoSEQ multiplex PCR; TCRdb's version includes in-frame clones alone and lacks a portion of them. The V and J calls and the clone size are those of that table, but D and trimming were determined from the DNA. This sample has approximately 66,000 clones, with 86% found just once. The CDR3 has 17 amino acids. V trimming: 5 bases; J trimming: 6 bases; junction bases outside the gene matches: 14. CDR1 and CDR2 (germline): SEHNR, FQNEAQ (reference sequence). V is TRBV7-9 and J is TRBJ2-2; 8 bases are shared with TRBD1. The sequence was obtained from a middle-aged man with active COVID-19. Sequenced: peripheral blood. The CDR3 region has the DNA TGTGCCAGCAGCCATCTAGGAGGGACAGGTTTTGCCGGGGAGCTGTTTTTT. Translated, it gives CASSHLGGTGFAGELFF.